This passage covers 5 T cell receptor beta chains from one sample sequenced in a study of control samples from healthy donors and cancer patients. TCRdb's table, derived via immunoSEQ multiplex PCR, lists solely in-frame clones and lacks some. The table lists 46,000 or so clones, over 85% of them singletons. Material: PBMCs. The source of these receptors is a man aged 30 to 39 with colorectal cancer.

The chain uses TRBV11-3 and TRBJ2-7, with D tentatively TRBD1 (6 bases). V dropped 5 bases and J dropped 4 bases, with 12 bases sitting between them. CDR1 SGHNT and CDR2 YENEEA come from the germline V gene. CDR3 size: 13 residues. CDR3 DNA: TGTGCCAGCAGCGGGGGCTCGGGGTACGAGCAGTACTTC. Protein product: CASSGGSGYEQYF.

In its sample, this clone was seen a few times. The J gene is TRBJ1-1, the V gene TRBV3-1 (or the pseudogene TRBV3-2); no firm D call. Per germline, CDR1 LGHDT and CDR2 YNNKEL (reference sequence). The CDR3 runs 13 residues. Trimming took off 1 base at V and 11 bases at J, with 14 bases between the two ends. CDR3 DNA sequence: TGTGCCAGCAGCCAAGGGTTAAAGGTAATCGCTTTCTTT. Translation: CASSQGLKVIAFF.

This clone appeared a single time. This sequence joins TRBV30 and TRBJ2-7; 8 bases agree with TRBD1. J lost 4 bases, V lost 4 bases, and 12 bases had no gene match. The CDR3 covers 15 residues. Germline V gene sequence: CDR1 GTSNPN, CDR2 SVGIG (reference sequence). This CDR3 reads CAWMTPDRAPYEQYF. The CDR3 bases are TGTGCCTGGATGACCCCGGACAGGGCCCCTTACGAGCAGTACTTC.

This clone was picked up one time. The chain combines TRBV12-5 with TRBJ2-2, with D uncertain. With 0 bases removed from V and 7 bases from J, the gap between germline ends came to 9 bases. In germline, CDR1 is LGHNT, CDR2 FRNRAP. The CDR3 length is 14 residues. The CDR3 nucleotides read TGTGCTAGTGGTTTGGTGTCTGTATTCGGGGAGCTGTTTTTT. This encodes CASGLVSVFGELFF.

This clone has just a few counts. This rearrangement joins TRBV5-1 to TRBJ1-5; D remains ambiguous. The ends were cut back, 0 bases at V and 4 bases at J, with 11 bases in the middle. There are 15 residues in the CDR3. Germline V gives CDR1 SGHRS, CDR2 YFSETQ. This chain's CDR3 is CASSLDGNLNQPQHF. The CDR3 DNA is TGCGCCAGCAGCTTGGATGGGAACTTAAATCAGCCCCAGCATTTT.